The clone carrying this T cell receptor (beta chain) was seen only a few times. Its antigen is unidentified. As it was prepared, the TCRbeta library received unique molecular identifiers. TCRdb re-called the PCR reads with MiXCR, one entry per CDR3 protein. The sample yields about 130,000 distinct CDR3 sequences, about 9.9% seen once. This entry belongs to a study of T-cell reconstitution after alpha-beta-depleted transplantation in children. The study's findings and limits: Several patients had high TCRbeta diversity at day 60; it came from surviving recipient T cells and thymic progenitors. Hyperexpanded clones declined; after one year, newly produced T cells mostly supplied diversity. After transplant, at about two months, alpha-beta T cells were reportedly derived from several hundred expanded graft clones.

Germline trimming cut 4 bases from V and 5 bases from J; bases unmatched to any gene: 6. Germline values: CDR1 WSHSY, CDR2 SAAADI. CDR3 length: 15 residues. This receptor was identified in a girl under two years old who had a stem cell transplant for combined immunodeficiency, so the T cells may come from the graft donor. The material was PBMCs, mostly from graft donor cells, obtained 180 days after TCRalphabeta/CD19-depleted stem cell transplant. The chain combines TRBV10-2 with TRBJ1-4; 8 bases map to TRBD1. Here the CDR3 DNA reads TGCGCCAGCAGTGCGGGACAGGCGGGGAATGAAAAACTGTTTTTT. Translated, it gives CASSAGQAGNEKLFF.